This is a list of T cell receptor beta chains from one sample in a study of blood T cells in healthy people across ages. TCRdb called the 5' RACE reads again in MiXCR, with one record for every CDR3 protein. Of some 780,000 distinct CDR3 sequences in the sample, 56% were seen once. Sequencing was done on a sample of blood. Source of these receptors: a man aged 35 to 55 in good health. The CDR3 runs from the conserved cysteine through the conserved F or W. A D gene is named only where the DNA matches it firmly. The size field is filled for only some rows; it gives once, few, many or a size class.

j_call,clone_size,v_call,d_call,cdr3_nt,cdr3_aa
TRBJ2-1,once,TRBV20-1,.,TGCAGTGCTCCCCGGGGGGCCAGCTCCTACAATGAGCAGTTCTTC,CSAPRGASSYNEQFF
TRBJ2-7,.,TRBV6-2/TRBV6-3,.,TGTGCCAGCAGCGAGCAAACCGGGACAAACAACGAGCAGTACTTC,CASSEQTGTNNEQYF
TRBJ1-2,.,TRBV12-3/TRBV12-4,.,TGTGCCAGCAGCCCTATAGACAGTCCTGGCTACACCTTC,CASSPIDSPGYTF
TRBJ2-3,.,TRBV3-1,.,TGTGCCAGCAGCCAAGATCCTGTGTCGACGGACCGCACAGATACGCAGTATTTT,CASSQDPVSTDRTDTQYF
TRBJ1-5,.,TRBV6-1,.,TGTGCCAGCTACCCTAGGGGAAGCAATCAGCCCCAGCATTTT,CASYPRGSNQPQHF
TRBJ1-2,few,TRBV6-5,.,TGTGCCAGCAGTAAAAGAGCCTATGAGTCCTACACCTTC,CASSKRAYESYTF
TRBJ1-2,.,TRBV11-2,.,TGTGCCAGCAGCTTATTGGCAGAAAGGAACTATGGCTACACCTTC,CASSLLAERNYGYTF
TRBJ2-7,.,TRBV20-1,TRBD1,TGCAGTGCTTGGGACAGGTCCTACGAGCAGTACTTC,CSAWDRSYEQYF
TRBJ2-7,few,TRBV27,TRBD2,TGTGCCAGCAGTTTATGGGGGGGTTCCGAGCAGTACTTC,CASSLWGGSEQYF
TRBJ2-6,.,TRBV9,TRBD2,TGTGCCAGCAGCGGGACGGGACTAGCCTCCGGGGCCAACGTCCTGACTTTC,CASSGTGLASGANVLTF
TRBJ2-1,.,TRBV7-2,TRBD1,TGTGCCAGCAGCTTAGATAGGACAGGTTTCTACAATGAGCAGTTCTTC,CASSLDRTGFYNEQFF
TRBJ1-4,few,TRBV4-2,.,TGTGCCAGCAGCCAACCCCGCCCCAGGGGAGACGAAAAACTGTTTTTT,CASSQPRPRGDEKLFF
TRBJ1-2,once,TRBV20-1,.,TGCAGTGCTAGAGATCTGAGCGGAGAAGGAGGCTACACCTTC,CSARDLSGEGGYTF
TRBJ2-1,few,TRBV7-2,TRBD2,TGTGCCAGCAGGCAGACGTTGAGGTCTAGCGGCCTGTTCTTC,CASRQTLRSSGLFF
TRBJ2-7,.,TRBV29-1,TRBD1,TGCAGCGTTGGACAGGGGTTTTTTAACGAGCAGTACTTC,CSVGQGFFNEQYF
TRBJ2-1,.,TRBV29-1,.,TGCAGCGTCCTTGGTCAGAGCCTCTACAATGAGCAGTTCTTC,CSVLGQSLYNEQFF
TRBJ1-5,.,TRBV25-1,TRBD1,TGTGCCAGCAGTGACACCCACAGGGGCGGCAATCAGCCCCAGCATTTT,CASSDTHRGGNQPQHF
TRBJ2-1,.,TRBV27,TRBD1,TGTGCCAGCACCATCGGGGACAGGGGTGTCGGTGAGCAGTTCTTC,CASTIGDRGVGEQFF
TRBJ1-2,.,TRBV12-3/TRBV12-4,.,TGCTCCTCCTCAAGGGAAATATTCTATGGCTACACCTTC,CSSSREIFYGYTF
TRBJ1-1,.,TRBV6-4,.,TGTGCCAGCAGTCTTAGGGGAGACACTGAAGCTTTCTTT,CASSLRGDTEAFF
TRBJ2-5,.,TRBV5-1,.,TGCGCCAGCAGCTTGAGGGGACGAGAAGAGACCCAGTACTTC,CASSLRGREETQYF
TRBJ2-3,.,TRBV9,.,TGTGCCAGCAGCGCCCTGGCTAGCACAGATACGCAGTATTTT,CASSALASTDTQYF
TRBJ1-1,once,TRBV6-5,TRBD1,TGTGCCAGCAGACGTACAGGGGAAGAAGCTTTCTTT,CASRRTGEEAFF
TRBJ2-6,.,TRBV29-1,.,TGCAGCGTTGAAAGACAGCCTGGGGCCAACGTCCTGACTTTC,CSVERQPGANVLTF
TRBJ1-1,.,TRBV6-2/TRBV6-3,.,TGTGCCAGCAAACTGTCCGGGACAATAACTGAAGCTTTCTTT,CASKLSGTITEAFF
TRBJ2-3,.,TRBV6-2/TRBV6-3,.,TGTGCCAGCAGTTTGGGGGCGGGGGTGGATACGCAGTATTTT,CASSLGAGVDTQYF
TRBJ2-7,.,TRBV7-2,TRBD2,TGTGCCAGCAGCTTACCGGGACTAGCGGGAGGGCCCACAGGCTCCTACAATGAGCAGTACTTC,CASSLPGLAGGPTGSYNEQYF
TRBJ1-6,.,TRBV7-2,TRBD1,TGTACCAGCAGCACCCGGACAGGGGATTATGATTCACCCCTCCACTTT,CTSSTRTGDYDSPLHF
TRBJ2-7,once,TRBV14,TRBD1,TGTGCCAGCAGCCAAGATGTCGGGACAGTTAACGAGCAGTACTTC,CASSQDVGTVNEQYF
TRBJ2-3,few,TRBV7-3,TRBD2,TGTGCCAGCAGCTTGGGACTAGCGGGAGTAGTAGATACGCAGTATTTT,CASSLGLAGVVDTQYF
TRBJ1-5,.,TRBV27,.,TGTGCCAGCAGTGGACAGAATAATCAGCCCCAGCATTTT,CASSGQNNQPQHF